The present TCR beta chain was sequenced within a study of hypomethylating agent response in myelodysplastic syndrome. In the study overall: Donors were myelodysplastic syndrome patients: 2 female, roughly 9 male. A diploid cytogenetic profile was most common; mean age about 70 +/- 6 years.

Some clones are missing from TCRdb's copy, which holds only in-frame ones; the method was immunoSEQ multiplex PCR. The sample shows about 5,400 clones, 88% of them seen only once. Comments on this clone: What it binds is not known.

The CDR3 runs to 15 residues. Germline trimming cut 4 bases from V and 2 bases from J; bases unmatched to any gene: 2. Germline V lookup: CDR1 SGHDT, CDR2 YYEEEE. Study results and limitations: The MDS versus healthy comparison may be affected by non-age-matched controls.

The chain uses TRBV5-6 and TRBJ2-7; the match to TRBD2 covers 14 bases. This TCR was recovered from a human donor with myelodysplastic syndrome. The starting material was bone marrow, obtained before or after starting hypomethylating agent treatment for myelodysplastic syndrome (not recorded which). CDR3 bases: TGTGCCAGCAGCCGACTAGCGGGAGGGCCCTACGAGCAGTACTTC. This gives the protein CASSRLAGGPYEQYF.